This TCR beta chain is drawn from a study of T cell responses to AZD1222 COVID-19 vaccine. Study-level results: Sampling that yielded the repertoires occurred only after the peak T cell response. Across the whole spike, CD4 TCRs peaked at regions 160-218 and 743-854. The donor group comprised mostly white British people and more females; the analysis possibly underestimated clonal diversity.

Data came from immunoSEQ multiplex PCR; TCRdb stores just in-frame clones and leaves some out. The table has about 130,000 clones, approximately 88% seen once. On this clone itself: The antigen is not known.

CDR1 SQVTM and CDR2 ANQGSEA come from the germline V gene. This CDR3 has 12 residues. Trimming removed 2 bases from V and 4 bases from J, with 8 bases in between. This chain joins TRBV29-1 and TRBJ1-2, with D possibly matching TRBD1 (6 bases). The TCR sequence derives from an adult in good health. Material: peripheral blood, obtained on day 0 of MenACWY control vaccination. The CDR3 region is CSVEKGGYGYTF. The CDR3 nucleotides are TGCAGCGTTGAAAAAGGGGGCTATGGCTACACCTTC.